This T cell receptor (beta chain) was captured in a study of T cell responses to AZD1222 COVID-19 vaccine. For the study at large: Pooling covered second doses at about 4 or about 12 weeks.

Deletions cut 0 bases from V and 7 bases from J, with 8 bases between. The germline gives CDR1 SGDLS, CDR2 YYNGEE. CDR3 size: 12 residues. The method was immunoSEQ multiplex PCR; TCRdb's version includes in-frame clones alone and lacks a portion of them. The table lists 150,000 or so clones, about 91% of them singletons, with around 2.3% in the top ten. This TCR was recovered from an adult in good health. This chain joins TRBV9 and TRBJ2-7; D gene uncertain. The sample here was peripheral blood, taken on day 0 of AZD1222 vaccination. DNA of the CDR3: TGTGCCAGCAGCGTAGCTTGGGGAGAGCAGTACTTC. It specifies CASSVAWGEQYF. Full variable domain (outside the CDR3, taken from reference TRBV9 and TRBJ2-7): DSGVTQTPKHLITATGQRVTLRCSPRSGDLSVYWYQQSLDQGLQFLIQYYNGEERAKGNILERFSAQQFPDLHSELNLSSLELGDSALYFCASSVAWGEQYFGPGTRLTVT.